The clone carrying this T cell receptor beta chain is medium-sized by frequency. Its target is unknown. The V gene's germline CDR1 is SGDLS and CDR2 YYNGEE. This CDR3 has 15 amino acids. This entry is derived from a study of CXCR3-negative and CXCR3-positive naive CD8 T cells. Study results and limitations: Comparison of naive cells showed more hydrophobic TRB CDR3s in CXCR3-positive than in CXCR3-negative naive cells.

UMI-labeled 5' RACE TRB cDNA libraries were prepared from the cells. TCRdb re-called the 5' RACE reads, yielding one record per CDR3 amino acid sequence without DNA. This sample's table has roughly 6,800 distinct CDR3 sequences. This sequence was found in a human donor in good health. Some clones in this sample may be carry-over from other donors' samples. The rearrangement links TRBV9 to TRBJ2-2; TCRdb designates TRBD1, a call that cannot be tested without DNA. The sequencing input was naive CXCR3+ CD8+ T cells from blood. Subset noted: CD45RO-CCR7+CD27+CD95- naive CD8+ T cells expressing CXCR3 (TNR3+). The CDR3 is CASSSRTGGPGELFF.